One sample yielded the 9 T cell receptor beta chains listed below, sequenced in a study of shared clonotypes between healthy human individuals. Clones were read by immunoSEQ multiplex PCR, and TCRdb kept only the in-frame ones, dropping some. Among 1.6 million or so clones listed, around 95% were seen once. The sequencing input was naive CD4+ T cells sorted from blood. Subset: CD45RA+ positively selected. These receptor sequences come from a man under 40 in good health.

The count of this clone is one. The CDR3 region is CASSLIPAGGGYTF. The CDR3 DNA reads as TGTGCCAGCAGTTTAATCCCGGCAGGGGGGGGCTACACCTTC. This sequence joins TRBV28 and TRBJ1-2; 7 bases fit TRBD1. Germline V gene sequence: CDR1 MDHEN, CDR2 SYDVKM. The J segment lost 8 bases and the V segment lost 2 bases, leaving 8 bases of the junction unmatched. The CDR3 totals 14 residues.

The table lists this clone with a count of one. V is TRBV11-1 and J is TRBJ2-7; D is perhaps TRBD2 (6 bases). The ends were cut back, 5 bases at V and 2 bases at J, with 10 bases in the middle. Per germline, CDR1 SGHAT and CDR2 FQDESV (reference sequence). The length of the CDR3 is 13 residues. The CDR3 protein is CASSRTGAYEQYF. The CDR3 nucleotides read TGTGCCAGCAGCCGGACGGGGGCCTACGAGCAGTACTTC.

As for this clone: Within the sample, other DNA sequences also encode this same CDR3. The genes are TRBV7-8 and TRBJ1-1; D remains unclear. Germline-derived CDR1 and CDR2 are SGHVS and FQNEAQ. CDR3 length equals 14 residues. V was pared by 5 bases and J by 1 base, with 11 bases between. The CDR3 region is CASSISRGNTEAFF. DNA for the CDR3: TGTGCCAGCAGCATATCAAGAGGGAACACTGAAGCTTTCTTT.

The genes are TRBV27 and TRBJ2-1, with TRBD2 matching 12 bases. CDR1 is MNHEY and CDR2 is SMNVEV in the germline V gene (reference sequence). CDR3 length: 15 amino acids. The J segment lost 5 bases and the V segment lost 5 bases, leaving 4 bases of the junction unmatched. In DNA form, the CDR3 reads TGTGCCAGCAGTCATAGACTAGCGGGGGACAATGAGCAGTTCTTC. It is translated as CASSHRLAGDNEQFF.

The chain employs TRBV10-2 and TRBJ2-7; D possibly corresponds to TRBD1 (6 bases). Germline-derived CDR1 and CDR2 are WSHSY and SAAADI. The CDR3 consists of 17 residues. The germline V and J ends were trimmed by 0 bases and 1 base, with 16 bases remaining between them. The CDR3 sequence: CASSESPKGVPSYEQYF. CDR3 bases: TGCGCCAGCAGTGAGTCCCCCAAGGGGGTGCCTTCCTACGAGCAGTACTTC.

The chain carries TRBV15 and TRBJ2-7; 12 nucleotides agree with TRBD2. The V gene end was trimmed by 0 bases and the J gene end by 3 bases; junction bases not matched to a gene: 3. Looked up from germline, CDR1 is LNHNV and CDR2 is YYDKDF (reference sequence). The CDR3 contains 16 residues. The CDR3 protein is CATSREGLAGNYEQYF. The CDR3 DNA sequence: TGTGCCACCAGCAGAGAAGGACTAGCGGGAAACTACGAGCAGTACTTC.

V is TRBV4-1 and J is TRBJ2-5, with D perhaps TRBD1 or TRBD2 (5 bases each). CDR1 is MGHRA, CDR2 YSYEKL, per germline. V lost 4 bases and J 5 bases, leaving 17 bases between the germline ends. This CDR3 spans 15 amino acids. This CDR3 reads CASSPWGSGGETQYF. DNA for the CDR3: TGCGCCAGCAGCCCTTGGGGGAGCGGCGGGGAGACCCAGTACTTC.

The chain combines TRBV4-1 with TRBJ2-7; D is perhaps TRBD1 or TRBD2 (6 bases each). This CDR3 region has 16 residues. V was cut by 7 bases and J by 7 bases, with 26 bases left in between. Germline values: CDR1 MGHRA, CDR2 YSYEKL. CDR3 region: CASMPGVGGAPREQYF. Here the CDR3 DNA reads TGCGCCAGCATGCCCGGGGTGGGGGGCGCCCCTCGTGAGCAGTACTTC.

The chain has TRBV5-4 and TRBJ2-7; possibly TRBD1 for D (5 bases). Germline CDR1 and CDR2: SGHNT and YYREEE (reference sequence). This CDR3 has 15 residues. V gave up 4 bases and J gave up 2 bases, with 16 bases separating them. The CDR3, as DNA: TGTGCCAGCAGCCCAGGGATACTGAAAACCTACGAGCAGTACTTC. It translates to CASSPGILKTYEQYF.